The 22 T cell receptor beta chains presented below share a single source sample, sequenced in a study of molecular identifiers for immune sequencing clone quantification. Using its own MiXCR run on the PCR reads, TCRdb lists one record per CDR3 protein. The sample consists of about 320,000 distinct CDR3 sequences, around 21% of them appearing once. Sequenced input: naive CD8+ T cells from blood, with Jurkat cell RNA spiked in. Regarding subset: FACS-sorted CD8+CD4-CCR7+CD45RA+ naive T cells. The receptors shown here come from a human donor in good health. Some libraries in this study had Jurkat cell RNA spiked in.

About this clonotype itself: A junction end diverges from the germline sequence, so it may reflect a read error. The chain carries TRBV9 and TRBJ1-1; weak D call: TRBD1 (5 bases). This CDR3 contains 13 residues. Germline-derived CDR1 and CDR2 are SGDLS and YYNGEE. Here the CDR3 reads CASSTRGNTDAFF. CDR3 nucleotides: TGTGCCAGCAGCACAAGGGGTAACACTGATGCTTTCTTT.

The sample holds many counts of this clonotype. The V call is TRBV4-3, the J call TRBJ2-3; the D gene is possibly TRBD2 (5 bases). V was trimmed by 0 bases and J by 0 bases, leaving 10 bases between them. The germline gives CDR1 LGHNA, CDR2 YSLEER. The CDR3 length is 16 residues. Here the CDR3 reads CASSQDRWTSTDTQYF. Here the CDR3 DNA reads TGCGCCAGCAGCCAAGACCGATGGACTAGCACAGATACGCAGTATTTT.

This clonotype was seen ten or more times. The gene calls are TRBV4-2 and TRBJ2-3; 11 bases map to TRBD2. Germline V gene lookup returns CDR1 LGHNA and CDR2 YNFKEQ. The V and J ends lost 3 bases and 5 bases, in that order; junction bases with no gene match: 7. CDR3 length equals 16 residues. The CDR3 DNA is TGTGCCAGCAGCCAGGTTAGCGGGAGGGCTGGAGATACGCAGTATTTT. This gives the protein CASSQVSGRAGDTQYF.

The sample holds many counts of this clonotype. The chain joins TRBV6-1 to TRBJ2-2; TRBD2 might be the D (5 bases). V was pared by 1 base and J by 1 base, with 10 bases between. CDR3 length equals 16 residues. Germline V gene data show CDR1 as MNHNS and CDR2 as SASEGT. The CDR3 DNA reads as TGTGCCAGCAGTGAAGTTCCAGCGGTGAACACCGGGGAGCTGTTTTTT. It codes for CASSEVPAVNTGELFF.

Ten or more counts support this clonotype. The rearrangement links TRBV6-5 to TRBJ2-7, with 8 bases that match TRBD2. V dropped 6 bases and J dropped 6; count of bases not matched to a gene: 7. CDR1 is MNHEY, CDR2 SVGAGI, per germline. The length of the CDR3 is 13 residues. Here the CDR3 DNA reads TGTGCCAGCAGCCGGGGGGGGGCTAGCGAGCAGTACTTC. Translation: CASSRGGASEQYF.

This chain links TRBV7-6 with TRBJ2-6; TRBD2 agrees at 11 bases. V lost 4 bases and J lost 1; bases outside the gene matches: 9. Germline V lookup: CDR1 SGHVS, CDR2 FNYEAQ. The CDR3 runs to 19 residues. The CDR3 DNA follows: TGTGCCAGCAGCTCTGTAGCGGGAGGGCCGGGTTCTGGGGCCAACGTCCTGACTTTC. Translating gives CASSSVAGGPGSGANVLTF.

The V gene is TRBV18, the J gene TRBJ1-1, with D possibly being TRBD1 (6 bases). The CDR3 has 16 residues. Trimming stripped 4 bases from V and 5 bases from J, with 20 bases between. Germline loops: CDR1 KGHSH, CDR2 LQKENI. The CDR3 region is CASSLGTSLGGTEAFF. In DNA form, the CDR3 reads TGTGCCAGCTCACTCGGGACATCCCTCGGGGGGACTGAAGCTTTCTTT.

As regards this clonotype: A read error may explain this, as a much larger clone is one base away. The rearrangement links TRBV28 to TRBJ1-5; unclear D gene. Germline values: CDR1 MDHEN, CDR2 SYDVKM. The CDR3 is 15 amino acids. CDR3 loop: CASSSPDTSNHPQHF. The DNA for the CDR3 is TGTGCCAGCAGTTCCCCCGACACTAGCAATCACCCCCAGCATTTT.

This clonotype was recorded at least ten times. The gene calls are TRBV20-1 and TRBJ2-7; perhaps TRBD2 as D (6 bases). Germline assignment: CDR1 DFQATT and CDR2 SNEGSKA (reference sequence). Trimming cost V 6 bases and J 2 bases, with 17 bases left between them. This CDR3 is 14 amino acids long. Written as DNA, the CDR3 is TGCAGTGCGGAGGGAGAAATACCCACCTACGAGCAGTACTTC. Translating it yields CSAEGEIPTYEQYF.

This clonotype was seen repeatedly, ten times or more. The rearrangement uses TRBV5-4 and TRBJ1-1; D is undetermined. The CDR3 sequence is 15 residues long. The germline V gene encodes CDR1 SGHNT and CDR2 YYREEE (reference sequence). Trimming shortened V by 0 bases and J by 5 bases, and 14 bases separated the two germline ends. The DNA for the CDR3 is TGTGCCAGCAGCTTGGTTTTAGGGATAGGGACTGAAGCTTTCTTT. Amino acids: CASSLVLGIGTEAFF.

A word on this clonotype: Its ends do not fully match the called genes, so a read error is possible. This sequence joins TRBV2 and TRBJ1-5, with D tentatively TRBD1 (5 bases). Germline CDR1 and CDR2: SNHLY and FYNNEI. The CDR3 contains 15 residues. CDR3 protein: CASSDVGASTQPQHF. The CDR3 DNA reads as TGTGCCAGCAGTGATGTAGGGGCCAGCACTCAGCCCCAGCATTTT.

There are many counts of this clonotype. V usage is TRBV5-1 and J usage is TRBJ2-1; TRBD1 matches 8 bases. The CDR3 extends over 13 amino acids. CDR1 is SGHRS, CDR2 YFSETQ, per germline. Germline trimming cut 4 bases from V and 10 bases from J; bases unmatched to any gene: 7. The DNA of the CDR3 is TGCGCCAGCAGCCCAGCAGGGGGCTGGGAGCAGTTCTTC. Encoded protein: CASSPAGGWEQFF.

A word on this clonotype: It may be a read error: a sequence one base away is much more abundant. Lacking the conserved final phenylalanine or tryptophan, this CDR3 likely reflects a read error. This rearrangement joins TRBV5-1 to TRBJ2-7, with 7 bases lining up with TRBD1. V shed 4 bases, J shed 9 bases, and the junction held 7 bases outside the gene matches. Germline V CDR1 and CDR2: SGHRS, YFSETQ. CDR3 size: 12 residues. CDR3 sequence: CASSLQGVGQYS. The CDR3 region has the DNA TGCGCCAGCAGCCTGCAGGGGGTCGGGCAGTACTCC.

This clonotype was seen repeatedly, ten times or more. J is TRBJ2-3 and V is TRBV5-6, with TRBD2 as a possible D gene (5 bases). The CDR3 spans 15 residues. Germline V lookup: CDR1 SGHDT, CDR2 YYEEEE. Trimming cost V 2 bases and J 2 bases, with 12 bases left between them. In DNA form, the CDR3 reads TGTGCCAGCAGCTTTCTTGAGGGAATCACAGATACGCAGTATTTT. Translating it yields CASSFLEGITDTQYF.

This clonotype was found many times. The rearrangement joins TRBV27 to TRBJ2-1; TRBD2 might be the D (6 bases). This CDR3 has 15 amino acids. Deletions cut 5 bases from V and 0 bases from J, with 11 bases between. Germline values: CDR1 MNHEY, CDR2 SMNVEV (reference sequence). This chain's CDR3 is CASSPAGSSYNEQFF. The CDR3 region has the DNA TGTGCCAGCAGTCCGGCGGGAAGCTCCTACAATGAGCAGTTCTTC.

This rearrangement joins TRBV7-9 to TRBJ1-1, with D perhaps TRBD1 (6 bases). V shed 4 bases and J shed 3 bases, with 21 bases lying between them. The CDR3 has 17 residues. Looked up from germline, CDR1 is SEHNR and CDR2 is FQNEAQ (reference sequence). The CDR3 reads CASSYSIKQGCDTEAFF. The DNA for the CDR3 is TGTGCCAGCAGCTACTCAATTAAACAGGGTTGTGACACTGAAGCTTTCTTT.

The chain recombines TRBV30 with TRBJ1-2, with D possibly TRBD1 on 5 matching bases. The CDR3 totals 13 residues. The V end was cut by 5 bases, the J end by 3 bases, with 13 bases between. CDR1 is GTSNPN, CDR2 SVGIG, per germline (reference sequence). The CDR3 reads CAWLLGDHYGYTF. As DNA, the CDR3 is TGTGCCTGGCTTCTGGGGGATCACTATGGCTACACCTTC.

There are many counts of this clonotype. The rearrangement uses TRBV28 and TRBJ1-1; TRBD1 might be the D (6 bases). The CDR3 has 13 amino acids. Germline lookup yields CDR1 MDHEN and CDR2 SYDVKM. Trimming shortened V by 2 bases and J by 4 bases, and 8 bases separated the two germline ends. DNA of the CDR3: TGTGCCAGCAGTTTAAGGGGGGTCACTGAAGCTTTCTTT. Translated: CASSLRGVTEAFF.

This chain joins TRBV7-9 and TRBJ2-3; 8 bases match TRBD1. Judging by the DNA end, TRBJ1-5 fits better; the J call may be wrong. This CDR3 contains 16 residues. The germline V gene encodes CDR1 SEHNR and CDR2 FQNEAQ (reference sequence). The CDR3 DNA follows: TGTGCCAGCAGCGACAGGGGCCGCTACCGCACAGATACGCAGCATTTT. Protein product: CASSDRGRYRTDTQHF.

This clonotype was counted between two and nine times. This sequence joins TRBV27 and TRBJ1-3; D remains unclear. The V end was cut by 5 bases, the J end by 3 bases, with 17 bases between. Germline V gene data show CDR1 as MNHEY and CDR2 as SMNVEV (reference sequence). The CDR3 spans 16 residues. Here the CDR3 reads CASSPIPPVDGNTIYF. The CDR3 nucleotides read TGTGCCAGCAGTCCTATCCCCCCCGTTGATGGAAACACCATATATTTT.

Many counts were recorded for this clonotype. The rearrangement joins TRBV7-3 to TRBJ2-5, with 7 bases that match TRBD2. Germline values: CDR1 SGHTA, CDR2 FQGTGA. After removal of 6 bases from V and 3 bases from J, the junction contained 7 bases not matched to a gene. The CDR3 is 14 residues long. The CDR3 loop is CASRQLGLEETQYF. The CDR3 DNA reads as TGTGCCAGCAGGCAACTCGGACTAGAAGAGACCCAGTACTTC.

This clonotype was found many times. The chain joins TRBV4-3 to TRBJ1-2; D perhaps matches TRBD1 (6 bases). The CDR3 consists of 15 residues. Germline values: CDR1 LGHNA, CDR2 YSLEER. V was shortened by 1 base and J by 4 bases, with 13 bases between the two germline ends. The CDR3 nucleotides are TGCGCCAGCAGCCAAGGGCCGGGGGCGGGCTATGGCTACACCTTC. Translating gives CASSQGPGAGYGYTF.